This section outlines one TCR beta chain sequence together with its context. The source of the sample is a study of patients and donors after allogeneic stem cell transplantation. This CDR3 is built from 12 residues. V dropped 4 bases and J dropped 6 bases, with 7 bases sitting between them. Germline CDR1 reads SGHNT; CDR2 reads YENEEA. TCRdb itself ran the RT-PCR reads through MiXCR, one entry per CDR3 protein. The sample holds 90,000 to 120,000 distinct CDR3 sequences, roughly 37% seen once. Sequenced: blood, either unsorted or a sorted T cell fraction (not recorded which). V gene TRBV11-3 combines with J gene TRBJ2-1, with D perhaps matching TRBD1 or TRBD2 (5 bases each). The clonotype was recovered from a human donor who was either an allogeneic HSCT recipient or a stem cell or donor lymphocyte infusion donor (not recorded which). It is not recorded whose cells these are; they may come from a transplant donor. The CDR3 sequence is CASSSGTNEQFF. The CDR3 nucleotides read TGTGCCAGCAGCTCCGGGACCAATGAGCAGTTCTTC.